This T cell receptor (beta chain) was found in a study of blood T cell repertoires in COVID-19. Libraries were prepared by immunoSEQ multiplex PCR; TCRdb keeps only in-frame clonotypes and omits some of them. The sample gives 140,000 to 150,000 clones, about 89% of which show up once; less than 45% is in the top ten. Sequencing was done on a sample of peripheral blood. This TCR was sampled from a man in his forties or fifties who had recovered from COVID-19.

The CDR3 bases are TGTGCCAGCAGCTTATCCCCAGGGGGCACCGGGGAGCTGTTTTTT. Translation gives CASSLSPGGTGELFF. V gene TRBV7-9 combines with J gene TRBJ2-2; the match to TRBD1 covers 7 bases. J gave up 4 bases and V 2 bases, and 4 bases lay outside the gene matches. CDR1 and CDR2 from the germline V gene are SEHNR and FQNEAQ (reference sequence). This CDR3 is 15 amino acids long.